The 3 T cell receptor beta chains given below trace back to one sample, sequenced in a study of cytomegalovirus exposure and HLA in healthy donors. PCR amplification relied on 60 Vbeta primers (plus 13 Jbeta primers). TCRdb's copy holds only in-frame clones and misses some; the assay was immunoSEQ multiplex PCR. This table holds 72,000 or so clones, 74% found once. Material: PBMCs. The receptors stem from a human donor in good health.

V and J are TRBV13 and TRBJ1-1, with D hard to call. CDR1 is PRHDT, CDR2 FYEKMQ, per germline (reference sequence). The CDR3 runs to 16 residues. V lost 2 bases, J lost 0 bases, and 13 bases lay in between. CDR3 sequence reads: CASSLQVLAMNTEAFF. As DNA, the CDR3 is TGTGCCAGCAGCTTACAGGTACTGGCGATGAACACTGAAGCTTTCTTT.

This clone has a single count. This chain joins TRBV5-1 and TRBJ1-2; D gene ambiguous. CDR1 is SGHRS, CDR2 YFSETQ, per germline. Trimming took 1 base from V and 5 from J, leaving 9 bases between them. The CDR3 totals 13 residues. The CDR3 DNA sequence: TGCGCCAGCAGCTTGATTCCGGGATATGGCTACACCTTC. It codes for CASSLIPGYGYTF.

The chain is built from TRBV19 and TRBJ2-2; the D gene is possibly TRBD1 (5 bases). The CDR3 is made up of 14 amino acids. Per the germline V gene, CDR1 is LNHDA and CDR2 is SQIVND (reference sequence). V was trimmed by 7 bases and J by 1 base, leaving 10 bases between them. The CDR3 nucleotides are TGTGCCAGTATGGGTACAGGGAACACCGGGGAGCTGTTTTTT. It encodes CASMGTGNTGELFF.